This TCR beta chain was recovered during a study of T cell changes during pregnancy in multiple sclerosis. Profiled with immunoSEQ multiplex PCR; TCRdb holds only in-frame clones, not every one. The repertoire holds 39,000 or so clones, 75% to 95% seen once, with 9.5% to 13% in the top ten. V lost 4 bases and J lost 0, with 11 bases in between. CDR1 SGHRS and CDR2 YFSETQ come from the germline V gene. This CDR3 spans 14 amino acids. The material was CD8+ T cells from peripheral blood mononuclear cells, obtained after pregnancy. The clonotype comes from a female donor with multiple sclerosis, enrolled in a pregnancy study. The chain recombines TRBV5-1 with TRBJ2-7, with D unresolved. In DNA, the CDR3 is TGCGCCAGCAGCCCGGGTCAAAGCTCCTACGAGCAGTACTTC. This codes for CASSPGQSSYEQYF.